The TCR beta chain described here comes from a study of early T cells in non-severe SARS-CoV-2 infection. The wider study: Investigators sequenced bulk RNA drawn from unsorted whole blood, and chains remained unpaired.

Unique molecular identifiers (one per individual cDNA molecule) were attached. TCRdb reprocessed the 5' RACE reads via MiXCR and lists one record per CDR3 protein. The repertoire holds tens of thousands of distinct CDR3 sequences, with roughly 16% as singletons. Study-level results: The study's VDJdb matching favored anti-spike CD8 responses and missed private and CD4 specificities.

On this clonotype itself: Its matching antigen is unknown.

The V gene end was trimmed by 3 bases and the J gene end by 9 bases; junction bases not matched to a gene: 14. Per the germline V gene, CDR1 is MNHNS and CDR2 is SASEGT. This CDR3 spans 16 amino acids. The source material was whole blood, sampled at baseline. The receptor comes from an adult who was a healthcare worker with PCR-confirmed SARS-CoV-2 infection or an uninfected control (not recorded which). The J gene is TRBJ1-5, the V gene TRBV6-1; the match to TRBD1 covers 7 bases. The CDR3, as DNA: TGTGCCAGCAGTGACGTCCAAGACAGGGCCACACGGCCCCAGCATTTT. Encoded protein: CASSDVQDRATRPQHF.